This is a list of T cell receptor beta chains from one sample in a study of identical twins. TCRdb passed the 5' RACE reads through MiXCR, listing each CDR3 protein once. The data contain approximately 250,000 distinct CDR3 sequences, around 6.5% of them singletons. These data also formed part of another study, on T cells expressing NK-cell markers.

Sequencing was performed on CD8+ T cells sorted from blood. The receptors were sampled from a woman aged 18-35 years in good health. CDR3s include the opening cysteine and the closing phenylalanine or tryptophan. Clone size is given for some rows only: seen once, a few or many times, or a class if the clone is expanded.

cdr3_length	v_call	clone_size	j_call	cdr3_aa
13	TRBV6-1	-	TRBJ1-1	CASRTGAYTEAFF
14	TRBV27	-	TRBJ1-1	CASRVIGGDTEAFF
12	TRBV29-1	few	TRBJ1-1	CSVLRENTEAFF
15	TRBV6-1	few	TRBJ2-7	CASSLYPQVSYEQYF
15	TRBV5-6	few	TRBJ1-5	CASSFTGGANQPQHF
11	TRBV19	few	TRBJ1-1	CASTTSGGAFF
13	TRBV7-6	-	TRBJ2-1	CASSSGPKDEQFF
14	TRBV29-1	-	TRBJ2-7	CSVYVKGVNYEQYF
16	TRBV7-9	-	TRBJ2-1	CASSSPERGGSGEQFF
14	TRBV20-1	-	TRBJ2-1	CSAKTFPSYNEQFF
13	TRBV6-5	many	TRBJ2-7	CASSYSSLDEQYF
17	TRBV6-5	few	TRBJ1-4	CASSWFFGGQKNEKLFF
18	TRBV11-1	few	TRBJ2-1	CASSPTQPGTSGYNEQFF
14	TRBV7-9	-	TRBJ1-3	CASNQGGDGNTIYF
15	TRBV7-9	-	TRBJ1-1	CASSLVGGMNTEAFF
15	TRBV5-1	many	TRBJ2-2	CASSLLGLNTGELFF
15	TRBV25-1	-	TRBJ2-1	CASSEGTGLYNEQFF
18	TRBV2	-	TRBJ2-2	CACSTPSGGALWIGELFF
16	TRBV12-3/TRBV12-4	many	TRBJ1-5	CASSFRGERRNQPQHF
17	TRBV27	-	TRBJ2-3	CASSSRSIGPGTDTQYF
13	TRBV27	-	TRBJ1-2	CASSPLGGSGYTF
13	TRBV15	-	TRBJ2-7	CATSRVASSLPYF
12	TRBV12-3/TRBV12-4	many	TRBJ2-2	CASAPIRGELFF
15	TRBV14	few	TRBJ2-4	CASSQVTGVIDIQYF
16	TRBV9	once	TRBJ2-5	CASSQGKREGAETQYF
16	TRBV28	-	TRBJ2-7	CASSDLTSGLAYEQYF
14	TRBV5-1	many	TRBJ2-7	CASSLEGGPYEQYF
13	TRBV9	-	TRBJ2-3	CASYSPSIDTQYF
12	TRBV7-2	few	TRBJ2-3	CASSPQVDTQYF
15	TRBV5-6	many	TRBJ2-1	CASSPHLAAYNEQFF
14	TRBV2	many	TRBJ1-2	CASSQGALGDGYTF
15	TRBV7-9	-	TRBJ2-2	CASSLEDRLTGELFF
14	TRBV9	-	TRBJ1-2	CASSVGSPAEGYTF
12	TRBV12-3/TRBV12-4	many	TRBJ2-7	CASSLVPGEQYF
11	TRBV7-3	few	TRBJ2-3	CASSAGDTQYF
12	TRBV7-2	many	TRBJ2-7	CASSPDRYEQYF
11	TRBV7-9	-	TRBJ1-1	CASSIDTGAFF
12	TRBV20-1	-	TRBJ2-3	CSAPLGAKRQYF
17	TRBV7-2	-	TRBJ2-1	CASSPSGSRASYNEQFF
14	TRBV7-9	few	TRBJ1-1	CASSWGGRATEAFF
15	TRBV10-3	few	TRBJ2-6	CAISATDPGANVLTF
16	TRBV5-7	-	TRBJ2-1	CASSPGGLILYNEQFF
12	TRBV29-1	-	TRBJ2-1	CSVPGLAGEQFF
15	TRBV9	-	TRBJ2-7	CASTKGTGSSYEQYF
13	TRBV10-3	few	TRBJ2-5	CAIKREGPETQYF
13	TRBV7-9	few	TRBJ2-7	CASRDGRSYEQYF
15	TRBV7-9	-	TRBJ2-3	CASSHPGQGTDTQYF
14	TRBV11-2	-	TRBJ2-1	CASSLGKAGAEQFF
15	TRBV7-6	-	TRBJ2-1	CASSPRRRGTQEQFF
15	TRBV4-3	many	TRBJ2-3	CASSQDWQGADTQYF
16	TRBV7-9	-	TRBJ1-1	CASSYPTGTVNTEAFF
16	TRBV4-1	-	TRBJ2-1	CASSQGLTVAYNEQFF